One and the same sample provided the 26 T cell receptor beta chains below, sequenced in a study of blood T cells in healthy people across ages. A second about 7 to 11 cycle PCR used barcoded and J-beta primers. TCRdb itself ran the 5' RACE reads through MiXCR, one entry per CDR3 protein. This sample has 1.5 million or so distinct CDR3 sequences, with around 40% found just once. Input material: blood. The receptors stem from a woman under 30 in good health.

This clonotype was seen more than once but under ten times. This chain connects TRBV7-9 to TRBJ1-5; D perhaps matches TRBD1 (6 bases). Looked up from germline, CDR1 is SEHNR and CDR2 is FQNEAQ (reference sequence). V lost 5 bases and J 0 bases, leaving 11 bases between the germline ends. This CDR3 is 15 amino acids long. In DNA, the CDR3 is TGTGCCAGCAGCCTCGGACAGCCTAGCAATCAGCCCCAGCATTTT. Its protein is CASSLGQPSNQPQHF.

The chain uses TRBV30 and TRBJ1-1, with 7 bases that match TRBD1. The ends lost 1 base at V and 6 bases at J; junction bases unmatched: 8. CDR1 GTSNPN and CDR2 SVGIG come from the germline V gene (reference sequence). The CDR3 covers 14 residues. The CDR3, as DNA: TGTGCCTGGAGTGGCGAGACAGGGAAGGCTGAAGCTTTCTTT. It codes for CAWSGETGKAEAFF.

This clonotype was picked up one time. CDR3 loop: CASSLVGGESNQPQHF. The CDR3, as DNA: TGCGCCAGCAGCTTGGTGGGGGGTGAAAGCAATCAGCCCCAGCATTTT. V gene TRBV5-1 combines with J gene TRBJ1-5; D might be TRBD1 (5 bases). Germline CDR1 SGHRS, CDR2 YFSETQ. The CDR3 is 16 residues long. The V end lost 0 bases, the J end lost 1 base, and 11 bases lay between the germline ends.

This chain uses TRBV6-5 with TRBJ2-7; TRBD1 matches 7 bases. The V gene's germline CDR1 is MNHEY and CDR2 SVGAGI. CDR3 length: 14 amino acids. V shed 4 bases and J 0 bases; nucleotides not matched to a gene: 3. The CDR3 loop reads CASSWDRFSYEQYF. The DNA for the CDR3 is TGTGCCAGCAGTTGGGACAGATTCTCCTACGAGCAGTACTTC.

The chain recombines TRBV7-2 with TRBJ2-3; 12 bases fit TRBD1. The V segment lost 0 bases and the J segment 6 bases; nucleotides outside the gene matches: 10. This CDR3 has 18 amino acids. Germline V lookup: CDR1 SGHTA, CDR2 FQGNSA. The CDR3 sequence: CASSLAAPGQGAKDTQYF. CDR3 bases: TGTGCCAGCAGCTTAGCGGCCCCGGGACAGGGGGCCAAGGATACGCAGTATTTT.

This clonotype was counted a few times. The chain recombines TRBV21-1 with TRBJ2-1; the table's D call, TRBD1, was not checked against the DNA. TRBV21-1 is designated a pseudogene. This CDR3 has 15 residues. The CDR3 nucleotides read TGTGCCAGCAGCAAAGGGGGACATCCGTACGATGAGCAGTTCTTC. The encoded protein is CASSKGGHPYDEQFF.

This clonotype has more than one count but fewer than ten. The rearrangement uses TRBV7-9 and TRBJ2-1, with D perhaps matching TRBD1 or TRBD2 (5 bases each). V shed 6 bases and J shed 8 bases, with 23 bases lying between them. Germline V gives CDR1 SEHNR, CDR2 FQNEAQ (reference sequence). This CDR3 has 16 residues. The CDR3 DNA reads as TGTGCCAGCAGAAAATCGACGGGTTCCCCGGGGCATGAGCAGTTCTTC. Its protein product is CASRKSTGSPGHEQFF. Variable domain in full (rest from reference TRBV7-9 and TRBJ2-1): DTGVSQNPRHKITKRGQNVTFRCDPISEHNRLYWYRQTLGQGPEFLTYFQNEAQLEKSRLLSDRFSAERPKGSFSTLEIQRTEQGDSAMYLCASRKSTGSPGHEQFFGPGTRLTVL.

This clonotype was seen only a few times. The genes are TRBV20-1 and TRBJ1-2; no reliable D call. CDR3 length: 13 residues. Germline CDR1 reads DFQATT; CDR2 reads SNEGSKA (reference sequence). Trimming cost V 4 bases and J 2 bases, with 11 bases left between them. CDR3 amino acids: CSAMSLGNYGYTF. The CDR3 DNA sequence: TGCAGTGCTATGTCGTTAGGGAACTATGGCTACACCTTC.

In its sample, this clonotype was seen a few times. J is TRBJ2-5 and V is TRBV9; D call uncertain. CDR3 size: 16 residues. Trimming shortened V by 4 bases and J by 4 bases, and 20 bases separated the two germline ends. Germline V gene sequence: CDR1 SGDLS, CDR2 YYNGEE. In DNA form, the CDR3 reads TGTGCCAGCAGCCCCTCTCCAGTCTCTTGGACAGAGACCCAGTACTTC. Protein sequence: CASSPSPVSWTETQYF.

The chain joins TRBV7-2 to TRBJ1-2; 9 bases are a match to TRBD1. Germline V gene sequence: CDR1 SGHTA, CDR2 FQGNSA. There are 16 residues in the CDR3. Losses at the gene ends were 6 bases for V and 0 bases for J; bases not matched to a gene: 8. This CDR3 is CASSPGTGLANYGYTF. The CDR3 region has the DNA TGTGCCAGCAGTCCCGGGACAGGGTTAGCTAACTATGGCTACACCTTC.

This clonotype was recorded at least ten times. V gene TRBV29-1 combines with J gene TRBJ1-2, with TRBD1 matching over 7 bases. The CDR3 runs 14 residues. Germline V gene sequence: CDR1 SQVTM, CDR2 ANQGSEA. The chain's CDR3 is CAVSPGTANYGYTF. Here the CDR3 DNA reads TGCGCCGTTTCTCCTGGGACAGCTAACTATGGCTACACCTTC.

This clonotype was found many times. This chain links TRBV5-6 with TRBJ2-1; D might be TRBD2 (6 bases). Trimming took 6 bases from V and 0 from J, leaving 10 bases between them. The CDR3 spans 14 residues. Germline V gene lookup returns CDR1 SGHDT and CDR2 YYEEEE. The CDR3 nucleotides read TGTGCCAGCACTAGCGCGAGCTCCTACAATGAGCAGTTCTTC. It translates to CASTSASSYNEQFF.

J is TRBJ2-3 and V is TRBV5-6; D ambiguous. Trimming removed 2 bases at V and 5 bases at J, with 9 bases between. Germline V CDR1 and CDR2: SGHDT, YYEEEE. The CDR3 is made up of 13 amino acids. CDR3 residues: CASSLQRRDTQYF. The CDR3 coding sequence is TGTGCCAGCAGCTTACAACGACGAGATACGCAGTATTTT.

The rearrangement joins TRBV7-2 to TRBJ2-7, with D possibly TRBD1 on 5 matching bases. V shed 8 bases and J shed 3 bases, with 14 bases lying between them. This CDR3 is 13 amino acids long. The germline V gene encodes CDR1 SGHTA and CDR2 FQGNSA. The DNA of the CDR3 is TGTGCCAGCGCCCAGGGATCCGGCTACGAGCAGTACTTC. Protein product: CASAQGSGYEQYF.

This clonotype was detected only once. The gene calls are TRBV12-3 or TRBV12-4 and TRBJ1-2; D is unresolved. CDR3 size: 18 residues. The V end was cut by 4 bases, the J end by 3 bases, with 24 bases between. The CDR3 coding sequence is TGTGCCAGCAGTTACATACCGGGAAGGAGCTATAGTCACTATGGCTACACCTTC. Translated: CASSYIPGRSYSHYGYTF.

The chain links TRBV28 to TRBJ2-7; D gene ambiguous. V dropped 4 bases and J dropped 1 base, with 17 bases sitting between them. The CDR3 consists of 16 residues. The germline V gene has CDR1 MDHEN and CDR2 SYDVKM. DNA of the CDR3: TGTGCCAGCAGTTCTCCGACTGGCCCTTTTTCCTACGAGCAGTACTTC. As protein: CASSSPTGPFSYEQYF.

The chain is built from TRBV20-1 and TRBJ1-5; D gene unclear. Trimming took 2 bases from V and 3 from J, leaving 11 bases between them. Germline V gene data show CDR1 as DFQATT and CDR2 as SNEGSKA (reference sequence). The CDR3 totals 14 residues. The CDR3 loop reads CSARRSRVNQPQHF. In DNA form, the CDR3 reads TGCAGTGCTAGAAGGAGTAGGGTCAATCAGCCCCAGCATTTT.

CDR3 region: CASSQRTGWGTNTEAFF. In nucleotides, the CDR3 is TGCGCCAGCAGCCAACGGACAGGTTGGGGGACGAACACTGAAGCTTTCTTT. The V gene is TRBV5-1, the J gene TRBJ1-1, with TRBD1 matching 7 bases. CDR3 size: 17 residues. Trimming removed 4 bases from V and 1 base from J; junction bases left unmatched: 13. Germline V gene lookup returns CDR1 SGHRS and CDR2 YFSETQ.

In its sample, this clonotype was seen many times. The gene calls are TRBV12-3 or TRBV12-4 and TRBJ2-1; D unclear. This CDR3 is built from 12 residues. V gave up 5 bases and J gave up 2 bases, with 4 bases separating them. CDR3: CASSPAYNEQFF. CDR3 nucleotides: TGTGCCAGCAGTCCTGCCTACAATGAGCAGTTCTTC.

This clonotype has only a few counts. DNA for the CDR3: TGTGCCATCAGTGGCAGGGAGGCTAACTATGGCTACACCTTC. This encodes CAISGREANYGYTF. The chain uses TRBV10-3 and TRBJ1-2; tentative D call: TRBD1 (5 bases). The germline V and J ends were trimmed by 4 bases and 0 bases, with 9 bases remaining between them. CDR3 size: 14 residues. Germline assignment: CDR1 ENHRY and CDR2 SYGVKD.

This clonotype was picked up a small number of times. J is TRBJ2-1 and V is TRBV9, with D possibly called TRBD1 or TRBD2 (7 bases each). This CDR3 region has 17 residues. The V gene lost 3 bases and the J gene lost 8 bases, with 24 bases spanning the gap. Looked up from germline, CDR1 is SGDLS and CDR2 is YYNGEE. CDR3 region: CASSAMGGGPLQHEQFF. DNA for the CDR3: TGTGCCAGCAGCGCCATGGGAGGGGGCCCCTTACAGCATGAGCAGTTCTTC.

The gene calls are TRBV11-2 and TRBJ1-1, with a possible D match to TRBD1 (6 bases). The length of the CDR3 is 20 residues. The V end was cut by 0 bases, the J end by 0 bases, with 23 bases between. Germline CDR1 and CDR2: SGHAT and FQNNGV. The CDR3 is CASSLEAYGGQYLMNTEAFF. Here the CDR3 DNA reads TGTGCCAGCAGCTTAGAGGCCTACGGGGGCCAGTACCTTATGAACACTGAAGCTTTCTTT.

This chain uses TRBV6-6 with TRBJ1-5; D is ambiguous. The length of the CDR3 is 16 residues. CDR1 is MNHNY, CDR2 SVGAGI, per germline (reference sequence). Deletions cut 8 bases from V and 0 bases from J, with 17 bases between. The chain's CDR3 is CASARSAPNSNQPQHF. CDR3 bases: TGTGCCAGCGCAAGGTCAGCCCCTAATAGCAATCAGCCCCAGCATTTT.

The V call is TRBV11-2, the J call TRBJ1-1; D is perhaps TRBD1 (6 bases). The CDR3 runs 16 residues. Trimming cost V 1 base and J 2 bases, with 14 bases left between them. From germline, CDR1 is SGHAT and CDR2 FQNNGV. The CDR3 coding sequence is TGTGCCAGCAGCTTAGCTCTTCGACAGGACAACACTGAAGCTTTCTTT. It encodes CASSLALRQDNTEAFF. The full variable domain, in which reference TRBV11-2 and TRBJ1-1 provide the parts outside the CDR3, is EAGVAQSPRYKIIEKRQSVAFWCNPISGHATLYWYQQILGQGPKLLIQFQNNGVVDDSQLPKDRFSAERLKGVDSTLKIQPAKLEDSAVYLCASSLALRQDNTEAFFGQGTRLTVV.

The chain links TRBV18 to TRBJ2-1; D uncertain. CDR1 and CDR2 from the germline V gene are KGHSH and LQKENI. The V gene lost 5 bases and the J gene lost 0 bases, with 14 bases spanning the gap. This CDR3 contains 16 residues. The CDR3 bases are TGTGCCAGCTCAATCCAGCGCCAGAGCTCCTACAATGAGCAGTTCTTC. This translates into CASSIQRQSSYNEQFF.

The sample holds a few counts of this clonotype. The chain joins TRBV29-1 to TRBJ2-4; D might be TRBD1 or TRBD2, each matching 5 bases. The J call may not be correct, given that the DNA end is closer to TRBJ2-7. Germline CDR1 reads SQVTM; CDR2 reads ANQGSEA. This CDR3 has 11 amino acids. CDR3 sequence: CSGCWGNEQYF. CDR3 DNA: TGCAGCGGATGTTGGGGGAACGAGCAGTACTTC.